Following are 8 T cell receptor beta chains from one sample sequenced in a study of monozygotic twins with inflammatory bowel disease. TCRdb re-analyzed the 5' RACE reads; it lists each CDR3 protein once, without DNA. The listing records about 160,000 distinct CDR3 sequences. Sequencing was performed on blood. The receptors here all came from a human donor with ulcerative colitis or Crohn's disease, or a healthy co-twin of an affected twin (not recorded which).

This chain connects TRBV6-5 to TRBJ2-2; as DNA is missing, the TRBD2 call by TCRdb cannot be tested. The germline CDR1 and CDR2 sequences are MNHEY and SVGAGI. The CDR3 has 17 amino acids. This CDR3 is CASRYPGSGRTTGELFF.

The chain joins TRBV5-1 to TRBJ2-1; without DNA, the TCRdb call of TRBD2 cannot be checked. Germline lookup yields CDR1 SGHRS and CDR2 YFSETQ. This CDR3 comprises 15 residues. CDR3 protein: CASRDSGRRNNEQFF.

The V gene is TRBV5-1, the J gene TRBJ2-1; TCRdb gives TRBD2 as the D gene, but with no DNA this cannot be confirmed. This CDR3 is built from 17 residues. The germline CDR1 and CDR2 sequences are SGHRS and YFSETQ. The CDR3 protein is CASSSGLAGVSYNEQFF.

The chain joins TRBV10-2 to TRBJ1-2; with no DNA, the TCRdb D assignment of TRBD1 cannot be verified. The CDR3 spans 13 residues. Germline CDR1 WSHSY, CDR2 SAAADI. CDR3 region: CASSAGAIYGYTF.

The V call is TRBV7-8, the J call TRBJ2-3. The CDR3 covers 14 residues. Germline V gene sequence: CDR1 SGHVS, CDR2 FQNEAQ. The CDR3 reads CASSFPGSTDTQYF.

This chain links TRBV5-1 with TRBJ1-1; the TRBD1 assignment by TCRdb is unverifiable without DNA. Germline V gene lookup returns CDR1 SGHRS and CDR2 YFSETQ. The CDR3 consists of 15 residues. CDR3 in amino acids: CASSFERTGVTEAFF.

This rearrangement joins TRBV19 to TRBJ2-7; TCRdb proposes TRBD1, but this gene call is untestable without DNA. The length of the CDR3 is 16 residues. Germline CDR1 reads LNHDA; CDR2 reads SQIVND (reference sequence). This CDR3 is CASSVGVGESYYEQYF.

The chain recombines TRBV7-2 with TRBJ1-5. CDR1 and CDR2 from the germline V gene are SGHTA and FQGNSA. This CDR3 has 13 residues. This CDR3 is CASSNDNNQPQHF.